A selection of T cell receptor beta chains follows, all from one sample in a study of T cells in localized non-small cell lung cancer. Profiled with immunoSEQ multiplex PCR; TCRdb holds only in-frame clones, not every one. The table lists about 20,000 clones, about 90% of them singletons. The sequenced sample was PBMCs, obtained before any cancer treatment. The receptor set was obtained from a man between 35 and 75 years old with stage II squamous cell lung carcinoma. Both conserved end residues are part of each CDR3. The order of the fields is CDR3 DNA, CDR3 protein, clone size, V gene, J gene, D gene. D genes are given only for firm matches. Only part of the rows carry a size: once, few, many, or a class if the clone is expanded.

CDR3 DNA: TGTGCCAGCGGCCGGACTAACTATGGCTACACCTTC
CDR3 protein: CASGRTNYGYTF
clone size: few
V gene: TRBV6-6
J gene: TRBJ1-2
D gene: .

CDR3 DNA: TGTGCCAGCAGCAACCCCAGTGGTCGGGGATTAACTTCCTACGAGCAGTACTTC
CDR3 protein: CASSNPSGRGLTSYEQYF
clone size: .
V gene: TRBV9
J gene: TRBJ2-7
D gene: .

CDR3 DNA: TGTGCCACCAGCAGAGATAGGGCAGGGGCCGGGGAGCTGTTTTTT
CDR3 protein: CATSRDRAGAGELFF
clone size: .
V gene: TRBV15
J gene: TRBJ2-2
D gene: .

CDR3 DNA: TGTGCCAGCAGCTTAACAGGGGGGAAAGAAAAACTGTTTTTT
CDR3 protein: CASSLTGGKEKLFF
clone size: .
V gene: TRBV11-2
J gene: TRBJ1-4
D gene: TRBD1

CDR3 DNA: TGTGCCAGCAGTGAGTCTCCTCCAACTAATGAAAAACTGTTTTTT
CDR3 protein: CASSESPPTNEKLFF
clone size: .
V gene: TRBV2
J gene: TRBJ1-4
D gene: .

CDR3 DNA: TGTGCCAGCAGCCAAGTCGGGACAGGGGAAGCTTTCTTT
CDR3 protein: CASSQVGTGEAFF
clone size: .
V gene: TRBV11-2
J gene: TRBJ1-1
D gene: TRBD1

CDR3 DNA: TGTGCCAGCTCACCACCTGGACAGGGGCGTGAAAAACTGTTTTTT
CDR3 protein: CASSPPGQGREKLFF
clone size: .
V gene: TRBV18
J gene: TRBJ1-4
D gene: TRBD1

CDR3 DNA: TGCGCCAGCAGCTTGGCGGCAGGGCTTCAGGAAAAACTGTTTTTT
CDR3 protein: CASSLAAGLQEKLFF
clone size: .
V gene: TRBV5-1
J gene: TRBJ1-4
D gene: .

CDR3 DNA: TGTGCCAGCAGTATTAGGGACACCGGGGAGCTGTTTTTT
CDR3 protein: CASSIRDTGELFF
clone size: .
V gene: TRBV6-6
J gene: TRBJ2-2
D gene: .

CDR3 DNA: TGTGCCAGCAGCAAACCCCGGGACAGGGAGGGTGACACTGAAGCTTTCTTT
CDR3 protein: CASSKPRDREGDTEAFF
clone size: .
V gene: TRBV21-1
J gene: TRBJ1-1
D gene: .

CDR3 DNA: TGCAGCGTTGACGGGTTTTCCAATGAGCAGTTCTTC
CDR3 protein: CSVDGFSNEQFF
clone size: .
V gene: TRBV29-1
J gene: TRBJ2-1
D gene: .

CDR3 DNA: TGTGCCAGCAGCTTAGCACTCGGGGTTCAAGGCTACACCTTC
CDR3 protein: CASSLALGVQGYTF
clone size: .
V gene: TRBV7-9
J gene: TRBJ1-2
D gene: .

CDR3 DNA: TGTGCCAGCAGGGGATACGCCTACGAGCAGTACTTC
CDR3 protein: CASRGYAYEQYF
clone size: .
V gene: TRBV2
J gene: TRBJ2-7
D gene: .

CDR3 DNA: TGTGCCAGCAGCTTGAGCGGGAGGGTATTTGAGCAGTTCTTC
CDR3 protein: CASSLSGRVFEQFF
clone size: .
V gene: TRBV9
J gene: TRBJ2-1
D gene: TRBD2

CDR3 DNA: TGTGCCAGCAGCTTGATCCTCCTTGGAGGCTACACCTTC
CDR3 protein: CASSLILLGGYTF
clone size: few
V gene: TRBV5-4
J gene: TRBJ1-2
D gene: .

CDR3 DNA: TGTGCCAGCAGCTTGGCTAGCGGAACCTACGAGCAGTACTTC
CDR3 protein: CASSLASGTYEQYF
clone size: .
V gene: TRBV7-6
J gene: TRBJ2-7
D gene: TRBD2

CDR3 DNA: TGTGCCACCAGCAGAGCTTGGGGGGGGCCAAAAGAGACCCAGTACTTC
CDR3 protein: CATSRAWGGPKETQYF
clone size: .
V gene: TRBV15
J gene: TRBJ2-5
D gene: .

CDR3 DNA: TGTGCCAGCAGCTTAGATATAGCGGGAAACAATGAGCAGTTCTTC
CDR3 protein: CASSLDIAGNNEQFF
clone size: .
V gene: TRBV11-3
J gene: TRBJ2-1
D gene: TRBD2

CDR3 DNA: TGCGCCAGCAGCCTAATATCAGGGACCTCGAACACAGATACGCAGTATTTT
CDR3 protein: CASSLISGTSNTDTQYF
clone size: .
V gene: TRBV5-1
J gene: TRBJ2-3
D gene: .

CDR3 DNA: TGTGCCAGCAGCGTAGCTCACGGTGGAAACACCATATATTTT
CDR3 protein: CASSVAHGGNTIYF
clone size: .
V gene: TRBV9
J gene: TRBJ1-3
D gene: .

CDR3 DNA: TGTGCCAGCGCCCCAACCGACGCGCTCGCCGAGCAGTACTTC
CDR3 protein: CASAPTDALAEQYF
clone size: .
V gene: TRBV6-1
J gene: TRBJ2-7
D gene: .

CDR3 DNA: TGCGCCAGCAGCCACGATGGGACTAGCGGGAGGGCCATCTCCTACAATGAGCAGTTCTTC
CDR3 protein: CASSHDGTSGRAISYNEQFF
clone size: few
V gene: TRBV4-3
J gene: TRBJ2-1
D gene: TRBD2